This T cell receptor beta chain was sequenced during a study of graft-versus-host responses after intestinal transplantation. Study-level points and caveats: Within allografts, high graft-versus-host to host-versus-graft clonal ratios were seen among patients with graft-donor T cell macrochimerism.

TCRdb's copy holds only in-frame clones and misses some; the assay was immunoSEQ multiplex PCR. The profile shows about 100,000 clones, less than 90% of them singletons. The CDR3 is made up of 14 amino acids. Trimming took off 1 base at V and 0 bases at J, with 6 bases between the two ends. Germline V gene lookup returns CDR1 SGHAT and CDR2 FQNNGV. Comment on this clone: Its antigen is not identified.

This chain joins TRBV11-2 and TRBJ1-1; D is ambiguous. This sequence originates from a human donor who was the organ donor for an intestinal transplant. This specimen consisted of unstimulated CD4+ T cells sorted from spleen or lymph node cells, obtained before transplant. The CDR3 here is CASSLGTVNTEAFF. The DNA of the CDR3 is TGTGCCAGCAGCTTAGGGACTGTGAACACTGAAGCTTTCTTT.